This T cell receptor beta chain was found in a study of T cell changes during pregnancy in multiple sclerosis. Sequencing used immunoSEQ multiplex PCR; TCRdb keeps in-frame clones, though not all of them. The data contain just over 55,000 clones, 80% to 95% of them seen just once; the ten biggest clones take up about 3.7%. Trimming removed 4 bases at V and 6 bases at J, with 16 bases between. The length of the CDR3 is 14 residues. Per the germline V gene, CDR1 is SGHRS and CDR2 is YFSETQ. Specimen: peripheral blood, collected after pregnancy. This TCR came from a female donor in good health, enrolled as a control in a pregnancy study. V usage is TRBV5-1 and J usage is TRBJ1-1, with a possible D match to TRBD1 (6 bases). DNA of the CDR3: TGCGCCAGCAGCCCCGCAGGGGTTGAGGCTGAAGCTTTCTTT. Protein: CASSPAGVEAEAFF.